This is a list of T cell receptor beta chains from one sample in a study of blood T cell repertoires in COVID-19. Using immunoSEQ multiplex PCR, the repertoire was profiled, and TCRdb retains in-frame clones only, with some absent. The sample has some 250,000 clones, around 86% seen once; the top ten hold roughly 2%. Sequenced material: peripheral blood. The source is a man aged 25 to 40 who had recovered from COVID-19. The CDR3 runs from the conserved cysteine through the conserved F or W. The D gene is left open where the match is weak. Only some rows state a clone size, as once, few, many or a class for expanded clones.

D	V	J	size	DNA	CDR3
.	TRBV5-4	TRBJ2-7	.	TGTGCCAGCACCCCTTCCGCGGGGGCCTCCTACGAGCAGTACTTC	CASTPSAGASYEQYF
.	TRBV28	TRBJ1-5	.	TGTGCCAGCTCAGGGTCCCTCTCGGGCAATCAGCCCCAGCATTTT	CASSGSLSGNQPQHF
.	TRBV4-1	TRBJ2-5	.	TGCGCCAGCAGCCAAGCACATATGGAGACCCAGTACTTC	CASSQAHMETQYF
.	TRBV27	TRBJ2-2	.	TGTGCCAGCGGAGAGAACACCGGGGAGCTGTTTTTT	CASGENTGELFF
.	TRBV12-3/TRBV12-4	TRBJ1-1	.	TGTGCCAGCAGCAGATCAGGGGAAGCTTTCTTT	CASSRSGEAFF
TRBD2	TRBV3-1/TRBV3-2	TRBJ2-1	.	TGTGCCAGCAGCCAAGAGGCTAGCGGGGGGGCGGGGAATGAGCAGTTCTTC	CASSQEASGGAGNEQFF
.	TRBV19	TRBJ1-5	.	TGTGCCAGTAGCACTACAGGGAAACTAAATCAGCCCCAGCATTTT	CASSTTGKLNQPQHF
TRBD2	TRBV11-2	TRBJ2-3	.	TGTGCCAGCAGCTTAGAGCCACTAGCGGGGGGGAGCACAGATACGCAGTATTTT	CASSLEPLAGGSTDTQYF
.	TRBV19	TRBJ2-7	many	TGTGCCAGTAGTATAGGGACTAACTTCGAGCAGTACTTC	CASSIGTNFEQYF
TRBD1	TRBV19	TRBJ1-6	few	TGTGCCAGTAGTATTGGGGTGGCGGACAGGAGTTCACCCCTCCACTTT	CASSIGVADRSSPLHF
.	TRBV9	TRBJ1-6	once	TGTGCCAGCAGCGGAAAACTAAATTCACCCCTCCACTTT	CASSGKLNSPLHF
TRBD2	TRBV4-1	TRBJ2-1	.	TGCGCCAGCAGCCAAGATCGGGCTAGCGGGGGAAATGAGCAGTTCTTC	CASSQDRASGGNEQFF
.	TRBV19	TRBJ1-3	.	TGTGCCAGTACAAGGACAGCAGCGACTGGAAACACCATATATTTT	CASTRTAATGNTIYF
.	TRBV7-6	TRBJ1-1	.	TGTGCCAGCAGCACACAGGGGAACACTGAAGCTTTCTTT	CASSTQGNTEAFF
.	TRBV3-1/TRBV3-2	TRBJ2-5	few	TGTGCCAGCAGCCAAGAAAGCAGGGCACAAGAGACCCAGTACTTC	CASSQESRAQETQYF
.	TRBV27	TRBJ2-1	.	TGTGCCAGCAGTTCCCTGGCCCGGGTGGATGAGCAGTTCTTC	CASSSLARVDEQFF
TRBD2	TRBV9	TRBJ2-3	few	TGTGCCAGCAGCGTAGTTGGACTAGAAGGAGATACGCAGTATTTT	CASSVVGLEGDTQYF
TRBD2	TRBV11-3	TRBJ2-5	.	TGTGCCAGCAGCTTAGACGCCGTCCGTGTAGCGGGGGGGCCGCAGACCCAGTACTTC	CASSLDAVRVAGGPQTQYF
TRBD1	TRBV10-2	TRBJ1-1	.	TGCGCCAGCAGGGACAGGGACTACACTGAAGCTTTCTTT	CASRDRDYTEAFF
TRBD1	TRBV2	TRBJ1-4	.	TGTGCCAGCAGTGACGGGACAGGGGGTGAAAAACTGTTTTTT	CASSDGTGGEKLFF
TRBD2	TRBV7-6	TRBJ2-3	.	TGTGCCAGCAGCCCAACCGGGACTAGGTTATTAAATACGCAGTATTTT	CASSPTGTRLLNTQYF
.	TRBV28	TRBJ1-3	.	TGTGCCAGCAGTTTATTGGGCCGATTCGGGGGAAACTCTGGAAACACCATATATTTT	CASSLLGRFGGNSGNTIYF
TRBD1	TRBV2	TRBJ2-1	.	TGTGCCAGCAGGTCCGGGACAGGGTCCTACAATGAGCAGTTCTTC	CASRSGTGSYNEQFF
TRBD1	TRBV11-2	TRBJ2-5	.	TGTGCCAGCAGCTTAGATATACAGGGGGCTTGGGAGACCCAGTACTTC	CASSLDIQGAWETQYF
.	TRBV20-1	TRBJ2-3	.	TGCAGTGCTAGTAAGGTAACAGAAGTAGATACGCAGTATTTT	CSASKVTEVDTQYF
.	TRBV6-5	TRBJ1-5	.	TGTGCCAGCAGTTTCCAGGGCGGCAATCAGCCCCAGCATTTT	CASSFQGGNQPQHF
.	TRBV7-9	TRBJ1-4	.	TGTGCCAGCAGCTTAGAGGGACACAATGAAAAACTGTTTTTT	CASSLEGHNEKLFF
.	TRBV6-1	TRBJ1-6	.	TGTGCCAGCAGTGTCAACAGACAGTCAGCTAATTCACCCCTCCACTTT	CASSVNRQSANSPLHF
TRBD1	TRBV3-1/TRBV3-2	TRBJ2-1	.	TGTGCCAGCAGCCAAGATCTCTGGGGGACAGGGCCCTACAATGAGCAGTTCTTC	CASSQDLWGTGPYNEQFF
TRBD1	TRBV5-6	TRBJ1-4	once	TGTGCCAGCAGCTTGGGACAGGGTGTGAATGAAAAACTGTTTTTT	CASSLGQGVNEKLFF
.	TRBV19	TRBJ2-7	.	TGTGCCAGTAGTATGGCCGGGTTGTACGAGCAGTACTTC	CASSMAGLYEQYF